This T cell receptor beta chain was found in a study of shared clonotypes between healthy human individuals. The junction had 15 bases not matched to a gene; V was cut back by 3 bases and J by 7 bases. Germline-derived CDR1 and CDR2 are SGHRS and YFSETQ. This CDR3 comprises 16 residues. Method: immunoSEQ multiplex PCR; TCRdb's copy keeps in-frame clones and lacks some. The data contain about 2.4 million clones, around nine tenths of them singletons. This sequence was found in a young man in good health. The sample consisted of naive CD4+ T cells sorted from blood. Described subset: CD45RA+ positively selected. This chain uses TRBV5-1 with TRBJ1-1; the match to TRBD1 covers 7 bases. The CDR3 DNA follows: TGCGCCAGCAGCTCCCCCCGGGGAGGGGGCGCGAGTGAAGCTTTCTTT. It yields the protein CASSSPRGGGASEAFF.